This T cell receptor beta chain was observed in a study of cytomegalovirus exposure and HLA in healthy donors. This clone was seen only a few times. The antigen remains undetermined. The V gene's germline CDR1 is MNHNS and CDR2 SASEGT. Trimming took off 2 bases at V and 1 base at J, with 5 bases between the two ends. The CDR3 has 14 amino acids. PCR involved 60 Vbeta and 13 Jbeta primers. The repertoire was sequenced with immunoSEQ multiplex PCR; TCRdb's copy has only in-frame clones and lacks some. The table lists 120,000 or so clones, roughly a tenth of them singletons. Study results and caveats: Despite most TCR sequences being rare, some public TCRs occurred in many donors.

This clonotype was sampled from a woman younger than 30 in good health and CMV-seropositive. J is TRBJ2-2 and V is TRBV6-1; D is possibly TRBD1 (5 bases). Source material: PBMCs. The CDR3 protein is CASSEQGNTGELFF. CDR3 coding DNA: TGTGCCAGCAGTGAACAGGGGAACACCGGGGAGCTGTTTTTT.